This T cell receptor beta chain is from a study of cytomegalovirus exposure and HLA in healthy donors. The PCR used 60 Vbeta and 13 Jbeta primers. The protocol was immunoSEQ multiplex PCR, while the TCRdb copy is restricted to in-frame clones and leaves out a portion. This listing includes over 150,000 clones. A note on this clone: Its antigen is as yet unknown.

Study-level findings and limits: Judged likely to be a sequencing artifact was a cluster of highly shared sequence variants.

Trimming shortened V by 4 bases and J by 3 bases, and 13 bases separated the two germline ends. Germline lookup yields CDR1 LGHNA and CDR2 YNFKEQ. CDR3 length: 14 residues. The V gene is TRBV4-2, the J gene TRBJ2-7; possibly TRBD1 for D (7 bases). Material: PBMCs. The source of this sequence is a boy between 10 and 17 years old in good health and CMV-seronegative. CDR3 in amino acids: CASSLAGQSYEQYF. The CDR3 nucleotides read TGTGCCAGCAGCCTCGCGGGACAGAGCTACGAGCAGTACTTC.